This T cell receptor (beta chain) was captured in a study of shared clonotypes between healthy human individuals (dated by TCRdb to 2020 to 2021). For the study in its entirety: A couple of women and a few men aged 18 to 49 years were included in the cohort. For each donor, three plates each were used for CD4 naive and CD4 memory, two plates were used for CD8 naive, and one plate was used for CD8 memory. Blood TCR repertoires of a handful of healthy adults were deeply sequenced to estimate repertoire size and the extent of clonotype sharing between individuals. Libraries were prepared and TCR repertoires were sequenced by different laboratories using diverse techniques, in order to increase sequencing depth and limit assay-specific biases. Per donor, leukapheresis produced somewhere between about 0.94 and 8.9 billion PBMCs. What the study reported, not specific to this receptor: Even with the large sequencing depth, rarefaction of the sorted-subset datasets indicated that sequencing was incomplete. Because the study included only a small number of donors, the genetic and exposure-history diversity represented was limited. When a few donors were compared, the shared fraction of clonotypes was about 5.2% for naive CD4, approximately 3.3% for naive CD8, roughly 2.5% for memory CD4, and less than 0.5% for memory CD8. Sampling was limited to blood, and TCR repertoires in tissue likely differ from TCR repertoires in blood. Naive subsets generally had larger estimated clonotype richness than memory subsets did. Pairwise subsampling indicated that sequencing depth was expected to affect the degree of clonotype sharing among donors. Compared with non-shared clonotypes, the clonotypes found in all four sorted-subset donors had higher generation probabilities.

Using the deep immunoSEQ assay, TCR CDR3 regions were amplified from genomic DNA by multiplex PCR. Genomic DNA extracted from each cell subset was distributed evenly over all wells of several immunoSEQ 96-well plates, and each plate served as one replicate. For sorted subsets, roughly 190 ng of genomic DNA, equivalent to roughly 30,000 T cell genomes, went into each replicate PCR. Purified libraries were measured with a Qubit 3.0 fluorometer, size-checked on a Bioanalyzer 2100, and measured again with the KAPA Library Quantification kit. Every immunoSEQ 96-well plate was sequenced on a separate single-read 150-cycle Illumina NextSeq 550 flow cell. In the authors' own workflow: The immunoSEQ output contained only junctional sequences without quality scores, so filtering could not match that applied to full-length reads. To assign V/J genes and CDR3, sequences were annotated against IMGT germline references using PyIR, a Python wrapper for IgBLAST v1.9. Reads with weak V/J assignments (E-value above 1e-6), missing CDR3, stop codons, out-of-frame junctions, or ambiguous translated residues were removed. V3J clonotypes were defined by identical inferred V gene, J gene, and CDR3 amino acid sequence. The percentage overlap between two repertoires was calculated by dividing the number of shared unique clonotypes by the size of the smaller repertoire. Repertoire richness was assessed with RTK rarefaction, the Chao1 estimator, and Recon v2.1 estimates of unobserved clonotypes. OLGA was used to compute generation probabilities for all TCRbeta clonotypes that the gDNA method yielded from a handful of donors. TCRdb re-hosts the immuneACCESS table, in-frame sequences only. Its copies lack some clones; in the studies checked, an unresolved V gene accounts for under half of them, and the cause for the rest is not known. That table supplies the V and J calls and clone size; D and trimming were determined from the DNA. For this sample there are over 850,000 clones; around 78% appear just once. The top ten clonotypes cover around 0.61% of the sample.

With respect to this clone: The target of this receptor is not known. No base quality information exists; no much larger clone differs at one position.

Donors were healthy HIV-negative adults with no recently reported acute infections or vaccinations. Every donor was a Caucasian adult residing in Nashville, Tennessee, USA. Magnetic negative selection was used to enrich CD4+ T cells, after which naive cells were positively selected on CD45RA and the negative fraction became the memory subset. Blood was obtained by leukapheresis, after which PBMCs were separated by Ficoll-Histopaque density gradient centrifugation and cryopreserved in liquid nitrogen vapor phase. Analytical flow cytometry was used to check the purity and quantity of each magnetically sorted T cell population. Genomic DNA was isolated from every sorted fraction and measured by UV absorbance on a Nanodrop 2000c. The CDR3 covers 15 residues, taking in both the cysteine and the phenylalanine. Only CDR3 DNA remains: 45 bases, in frame from the first base. Reading the germline V gene gives CDR1 MDHEN and CDR2 SYDVKM. The junction shows trimming of 6 bases on V and 11 bases on J, plus 25 bases between the germline ends.

This sequence uses TRBV28 and TRBJ1-1, with a weak D call of TRBD1 (6 bases match). Sequencing was carried out using memory CD4+ T cells from PBMCs. Per the publication, the cell subset or site label means: CD45RA-negative fraction. This receptor was taken from a man aged 18 to 29 in good health. Some clones in this sample may be carry-over from other donors' samples. The DNA is TGTGCCAGCAGCCCCCAGGGGAGCGTTGACCTGGCCGCTTTCTTT. It is translated as CASSPQGSVDLAAFF.